The 7 T cell receptor beta chains presented below share a single source sample, sequenced in a study of T cell responses to AZD1222 COVID-19 vaccine. The repertoire was sequenced with immunoSEQ multiplex PCR; TCRdb's copy has only in-frame clones and lacks some. Here the sample spans about 140,000 clones, 80% to 95% being singletons. The sample in question was peripheral blood, obtained 28 days after the second AZD1222 dose. All receptors derive from an adult who received the AZD1222 COVID-19 vaccine.

This clone came up once. The rearrangement uses TRBV18 and TRBJ1-1; no clear D. V was pared by 1 base and J by 2 bases, with 8 bases between. Per germline, CDR1 KGHSH and CDR2 LQKENI. The CDR3 runs to 14 residues. This CDR3 is CASSPQADNTEAFF. The CDR3 nucleotides read TGTGCCAGCTCACCACAGGCAGACAACACTGAAGCTTTCTTT.

The chain employs TRBV5-8 and TRBJ2-2, with a possible D match to TRBD1 (6 bases). The V gene lost 2 bases and the J gene lost 5 bases, with 19 bases spanning the gap. The germline V gene has CDR1 SGHTS and CDR2 YDEGEE. This CDR3 is 17 amino acids long. The CDR3 loop reads CASSLVSRGMRTGELFF. The CDR3 DNA follows: TGTGCCAGCAGCTTAGTTTCAAGGGGGATGAGGACCGGGGAGCTGTTTTTT.

The chain is built from TRBV4-2 and TRBJ2-5; D is possibly TRBD1 or TRBD2 (5 bases each). CDR3 size: 14 residues. V dropped 5 bases and J dropped 1 base, with 11 bases sitting between them. Germline CDR1 reads LGHNA; CDR2 reads YNFKEQ. The CDR3 region is CASSSRDGQETQYF. The CDR3 DNA reads TGTGCCAGCAGCTCACGGGACGGCCAAGAGACCCAGTACTTC.

The chain recombines TRBV19 with TRBJ1-2; 9 bases agree with TRBD1. J was trimmed by 1 base and V by 9 bases; bases with no gene match: 15. The germline gives CDR1 LNHDA, CDR2 SQIVND (reference sequence). The CDR3 contains 17 residues. CDR3 DNA sequence: TGTGCCAGCCACGAAATTATGACAGGGGGTTTTAACTATGGCTACACCTTC. It is translated as CASHEIMTGGFNYGYTF.

This sequence joins TRBV7-9 and TRBJ1-6; D unresolved. V was pared by 1 base and J by 9 bases, with 4 bases between. Per the germline V gene, CDR1 is SEHNR and CDR2 is FQNEAQ (reference sequence). The length of the CDR3 is 12 residues. As DNA, the CDR3 is TGTGCCAGCAGCTTAGAGGGTTCACCCCTCCACTTT. It encodes CASSLEGSPLHF. Together with reference TRBV7-9 and TRBJ1-6, the CDR3 gives the full variable domain: DTGVSQNPRHKITKRGQNVTFRCDPISEHNRLYWYRQTLGQGPEFLTYFQNEAQLEKSRLLSDRFSAERPKGSFSTLEIQRTEQGDSAMYLCASSLEGSPLHFGNGTRLTVT.

The chain recombines TRBV28 with TRBJ1-2; D remains ambiguous. Looked up from germline, CDR1 is MDHEN and CDR2 is SYDVKM. Deletions cut 10 bases from V and 8 bases from J, with 14 bases between. The CDR3 length is 11 residues. CDR3 loop: CATSLNGGYTF. DNA of the CDR3: TGTGCCACCTCTCTCAACGGAGGCTACACCTTC.

This clone was recorded only once. This rearrangement joins TRBV15 to TRBJ1-1, with D maybe TRBD1 (5 bases). Germline lookup yields CDR1 LNHNV and CDR2 YYDKDF (reference sequence). V lost 1 base, J lost 1 base, and 10 bases lay in between. This CDR3 spans 15 amino acids. CDR3 sequence reads: CATSRGGGKNTEAFF. The CDR3 region has the DNA TGTGCCACCAGCAGAGGCGGGGGAAAGAACACTGAAGCTTTCTTT.